Below, 14 T cell receptor beta chains from the same sample are listed, as sequenced in a study of cytomegalovirus exposure and HLA in healthy donors. The PCR was carried out with 60 Vbeta primers and 13 Jbeta primers. The repertoire was sequenced with immunoSEQ multiplex PCR; TCRdb's copy has only in-frame clones and lacks some. The sample comprises around 170,000 clones, about 82% of which are singletons, and 1.5% to 2% rests with the top ten. The sequenced sample was PBMCs. Every receptor here comes from a man aged 18 to 29 in good health and CMV-seronegative.

Only one count was recorded for this clone. The CDR3 region is CASSGTSGGTDTQYF. The CDR3 nucleotides read TGTGCCAGCAGCGGGACTAGCGGGGGGACAGATACGCAGTATTTT. This chain uses TRBV7-3 with TRBJ2-3; 15 positions match TRBD2. CDR1 and CDR2 from the germline V gene are SGHTA and FQGTGA. J was trimmed by 3 bases and V by 5 bases; bases with no gene match: 0. The CDR3 extends over 15 amino acids.

V gene TRBV9 combines with J gene TRBJ1-1; a possible D gene is TRBD1 (6 bases). The V gene lost 5 bases and the J gene lost 0 bases, with 8 bases spanning the gap. Germline CDR1 and CDR2: SGDLS and YYNGEE. The CDR3 sequence is 13 residues long. CDR3 nucleotides: TGTGCCAGCAGACAGGGATTGAACACTGAAGCTTTCTTT. It specifies CASRQGLNTEAFF. The full variable domain, in which reference TRBV9 and TRBJ1-1 provide the parts outside the CDR3, is DSGVTQTPKHLITATGQRVTLRCSPRSGDLSVYWYQQSLDQGLQFLIQYYNGEERAKGNILERFSAQQFPDLHSELNLSSLELGDSALYFCASRQGLNTEAFFGQGTRLTVV.

The gene calls are TRBV2 and TRBJ2-7; 7 bases fit TRBD1. Per the germline V gene, CDR1 is SNHLY and CDR2 is FYNNEI. This CDR3 contains 12 residues. V gave up 7 bases and J gave up 2 bases; unmatched junction bases: 2. The DNA for the CDR3 is TGTGCCAGCAATCAGGGGGCCTACGAGCAGTACTTC. This gives the protein CASNQGAYEQYF.

The J gene is TRBJ2-3, the V gene TRBV6-6; no clear D. The CDR3 is 12 amino acids. Trimming took 4 bases from V and 5 from J, leaving 7 bases between them. Germline assignment: CDR1 MNHNY and CDR2 SVGAGI (reference sequence). CDR3 loop: CASSSRGDTQYF. In nucleotides, the CDR3 is TGTGCCAGCAGTTCAAGAGGAGATACGCAGTATTTT.

This clone has a handful of counts. V and J are TRBV7-9 and TRBJ1-1; tentatively, D is TRBD1 (6 bases). This CDR3 region has 14 residues. Germline loops: CDR1 SEHNR, CDR2 FQNEAQ (reference sequence). V lost 4 bases and J 7 bases, leaving 16 bases between the germline ends. The CDR3, as DNA: TGTGCCAGCAGCTCACTACAGGGACATTTTGAAGCTTTCTTT. Amino acids: CASSSLQGHFEAFF. The whole variable domain, filled in from reference TRBV7-9 and TRBJ1-1, reads DTGVSQNPRHKITKRGQNVTFRCDPISEHNRLYWYRQTLGQGPEFLTYFQNEAQLEKSRLLSDRFSAERPKGSFSTLEIQRTEQGDSAMYLCASSSLQGHFEAFFGQGTRLTVV.

This chain links TRBV27 with TRBJ2-5, with 14 nucleotides matching TRBD2. This CDR3 has 17 amino acids. With V trimmed by 5 bases and J by 5 bases, 10 bases remained unmatched. Germline lookup yields CDR1 MNHEY and CDR2 SMNVEV (reference sequence). Here the CDR3 reads CASSPGLAGGFWETQYF. Here the CDR3 DNA reads TGTGCCAGCAGTCCTGGACTAGCGGGGGGTTTTTGGGAGACCCAGTACTTC.

The V gene is TRBV18, the J gene TRBJ2-5; weak D call: TRBD2 (6 bases). Trimming took off 1 base at V and 4 bases at J, with 10 bases between the two ends. CDR3 length: 14 residues. Looked up from germline, CDR1 is KGHSH and CDR2 is LQKENI. The CDR3 here is CASSPRGDAETQYF. The CDR3 DNA reads TGTGCCAGCTCACCACGCGGGGACGCAGAGACCCAGTACTTC. Looking up the rest from reference TRBV18 and TRBJ2-5 gives the full variable domain: NAGVMQNPRHLVRRRGQEARLRCSPMKGHSHVYWYRQLPEEGLKFMVYLQKENIIDESGMPKERFSAEFPKEGPSILRIQQVVRGDSAAYFCASSPRGDAETQYFGPGTRLLVL.

The V call is TRBV27, the J call TRBJ2-5; 10 nucleotides align to TRBD2. V dropped 5 bases and J dropped 5; count of bases not matched to a gene: 8. This CDR3 comprises 15 residues. Germline V gene lookup returns CDR1 MNHEY and CDR2 SMNVEV (reference sequence). The CDR3 loop reads CASSPQRGGRETQYF. In DNA, the CDR3 is TGTGCCAGCAGTCCCCAGCGGGGGGGCCGCGAGACCCAGTACTTC.

V gene TRBV9 combines with J gene TRBJ2-3, with 12 positions matching TRBD2. Germline V gene sequence: CDR1 SGDLS, CDR2 YYNGEE. The trim removed 3 bases at V and 4 bases at J, leaving 3 bases unmatched. The length of the CDR3 is 15 residues. CDR3 loop: CASSGPSGRADTQYF. The CDR3 DNA follows: TGTGCCAGCAGCGGTCCTAGCGGGAGGGCAGATACGCAGTATTTT.

This clone was seen only once. The gene calls are TRBV18 and TRBJ1-1; D remains ambiguous. The CDR3 length is 15 residues. Germline CDR1 KGHSH, CDR2 LQKENI. Trimming removed 2 bases at V and 0 bases at J, with 10 bases between. The CDR3 DNA is TGTGCCAGCTCACCAATAGCAGCCGTGAACACTGAAGCTTTCTTT. Its protein is CASSPIAAVNTEAFF.

CDR3 nucleotides: TGTGCCTGGGATAGCGGCCCCAATGAGCAGTTCTTC. Its translation: CAWDSGPNEQFF. The chain combines TRBV30 with TRBJ2-1; tentatively, D is TRBD2 (6 bases). Per the germline V gene, CDR1 is GTSNPN and CDR2 is SVGIG (reference sequence). CDR3 length: 12 amino acids. V was shortened by 5 bases and J by 6 bases, with 11 bases between the two germline ends.

The CDR3 region is CASSSLLQGNEQFF. DNA for the CDR3: TGTGCCAGCAGCTCTCTATTACAGGGGAATGAGCAGTTCTTC. The V gene is TRBV28, the J gene TRBJ2-1, with 7 bases lining up with TRBD1. After removal of 6 bases from V and 7 bases from J, the junction contained 9 bases not matched to a gene. This CDR3 is 14 amino acids long. Germline CDR1 MDHEN, CDR2 SYDVKM.

The V call is TRBV28, the J call TRBJ2-5, with 7 positions matching TRBD1. CDR1 and CDR2 from the germline V gene are MDHEN and SYDVKM. The CDR3 has 15 amino acids. The trim removed 5 bases at V and 2 bases at J, leaving 8 bases unmatched. The CDR3 here is CASSPRQGFQETQYF. As DNA, the CDR3 is TGTGCCAGCAGTCCCAGACAGGGTTTTCAAGAGACCCAGTACTTC.

This rearrangement joins TRBV9 to TRBJ1-2, with TRBD1 identical over 7 bases. The trim removed 3 bases at V and 7 bases at J, leaving 9 bases unmatched. CDR3 length equals 14 residues. The germline CDR1 and CDR2 sequences are SGDLS and YYNGEE. CDR3 sequence reads: CASSANRGLGGYTF. The CDR3 nucleotides read TGTGCCAGCAGCGCTAACAGGGGCCTGGGTGGCTACACCTTC. Looking up the rest from reference TRBV9 and TRBJ1-2 gives the full variable domain: DSGVTQTPKHLITATGQRVTLRCSPRSGDLSVYWYQQSLDQGLQFLIQYYNGEERAKGNILERFSAQQFPDLHSELNLSSLELGDSALYFCASSANRGLGGYTFGSGTRLTVV.